The 6 T cell receptor beta chains listed next were all sequenced from one sample in a study of T cells in narcolepsy. Libraries were prepared by immunoSEQ multiplex PCR; TCRdb keeps only in-frame clonotypes and omits some of them. This repertoire shows around 30,000 clones, about nine tenths found once; its top ten account for more than 0.95%. Material for sequencing was CD45RA- memory CD4+ T cells from PBMCs. The receptors were gathered from a human donor with narcolepsy.

The chain carries TRBV6-1 and TRBJ2-7; D may match TRBD1 or TRBD2 (5 bases each). Germline V gene lookup returns CDR1 MNHNS and CDR2 SASEGT. V lost 7 bases and J 5 bases, leaving 18 bases between the germline ends. This CDR3 contains 14 residues. The CDR3 region is CASTPLGVGDEQYF. The DNA for the CDR3 is TGTGCCAGCACCCCTTTAGGGGTGGGGGACGAGCAGTACTTC.

CDR3 DNA sequence: TGTGCCACCCGACGGGACGGCTCCTACGAGCAGTACTTC. The encoded protein is CATRRDGSYEQYF. The chain uses TRBV19 and TRBJ2-7, with D perhaps being TRBD1 or TRBD2 (5 bases each). The germline V gene encodes CDR1 LNHDA and CDR2 SQIVND (reference sequence). The CDR3 runs to 13 residues. V lost 10 bases to trimming and J lost 0 bases, with 13 bases between them.

J is TRBJ2-3 and V is TRBV28; D ambiguous. Germline V gene data show CDR1 as MDHEN and CDR2 as SYDVKM. V lost 4 bases and J lost 0, with 5 bases in between. This CDR3 is built from 13 residues. This chain's CDR3 is CASSSPSTDTQYF. DNA of the CDR3: TGTGCCAGCAGTTCCCCAAGCACAGATACGCAGTATTTT.

The chain combines TRBV6-5 with TRBJ1-2; 8 bases are a match to TRBD1. Trimming removed 5 bases from V and 2 bases from J; junction bases left unmatched: 7. This CDR3 is built from 15 residues. In germline, CDR1 is MNHEY, CDR2 SVGAGI. CDR3 nucleotide sequence: TGTGCCAGCAGTCCGATACGACAGGGGAACTATGGCTACACCTTC. It encodes CASSPIRQGNYGYTF.

This clone appeared a single time. The DNA of the CDR3 is TGTGCCAGCAGCTTAGGCATTTACAGACTAGCGGGGGGACACGATACGCAGTATTTT. Residues: CASSLGIYRLAGGHDTQYF. This chain joins TRBV7-2 and TRBJ2-3, with 13 bases lining up with TRBD2. The CDR3 runs to 19 residues. Germline CDR1 reads SGHTA; CDR2 reads FQGNSA. With 1 base clipped from V and 6 bases from J, the junction kept 13 bases outside the gene matches.

This rearrangement joins TRBV11-3 to TRBJ1-3; 10 bases are a match to TRBD1. Looked up from germline, CDR1 is SGHNT and CDR2 is YENEEA. CDR3 size: 20 residues. V trimming: 2 bases; J trimming: 2 bases; junction bases outside the gene matches: 15. The CDR3 DNA reads as TGTGCCAGCAGCTTATGGCTCCCTTCTAAGGACAGGGGGGCTGGAAACACCATATATTTT. Residues: CASSLWLPSKDRGAGNTIYF.